This entry describes one T cell receptor (beta chain). Sequenced by immunoSEQ multiplex PCR; TCRdb stores in-frame clones only, minus some. Among 380,000 or so clones listed, 89% were seen once. This sample stems from a study of blood T cell repertoires in COVID-19. Study background: Specimens from acute and convalescent COVID-19 originated in the United States, Italy and Spain.

CDR3 length: 14 residues. V was cut by 5 bases and J by 8 bases, with 15 bases left in between. Germline V gene lookup returns CDR1 MDHEN and CDR2 SYDVKM. V usage is TRBV28 and J usage is TRBJ2-2; maybe TRBD1 (6 bases). The origin of this receptor is a man aged 35 to 55 with acute or convalescent COVID-19. Source material: peripheral blood. CDR3 protein: CASSIPNRVGELFF. The DNA of the CDR3 is TGTGCCAGCAGTATTCCAAACAGGGTGGGGGAGCTGTTTTTT.